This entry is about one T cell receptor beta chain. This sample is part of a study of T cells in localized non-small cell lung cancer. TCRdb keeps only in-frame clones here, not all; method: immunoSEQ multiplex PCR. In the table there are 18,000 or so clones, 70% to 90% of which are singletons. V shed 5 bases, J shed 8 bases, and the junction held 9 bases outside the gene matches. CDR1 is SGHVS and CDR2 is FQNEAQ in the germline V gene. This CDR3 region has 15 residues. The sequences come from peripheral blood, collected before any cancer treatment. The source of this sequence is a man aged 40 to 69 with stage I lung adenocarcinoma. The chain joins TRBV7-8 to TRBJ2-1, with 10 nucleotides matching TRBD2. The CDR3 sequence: CASSPSGGGPHEQFF. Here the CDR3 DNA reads TGTGCCAGCAGCCCGAGCGGGGGGGGACCCCATGAGCAGTTCTTC.